A single sample gave rise to the 9 T cell receptor beta chains below, sequenced in a study of CD8 T cells in Susac syndrome. It was with random hexamers that 0.5 to 1 ug RNA was reverse transcribed. TCRdb redid the calling of the immunoSEQ multiplex PCR reads with MiXCR, one entry per CDR3 protein. The data contain around 26,000 distinct CDR3 sequences, roughly 94% of them singletons. The sequencing input was CD8+ T cells from PBMCs. These receptor sequences come from a human donor in good health.

The chain uses TRBV5-6 and TRBJ1-1; TRBD1 agrees at 7 bases. V dropped 4 bases and J dropped 5; count of bases not matched to a gene: 17. The CDR3 totals 17 residues. From germline, CDR1 is SGHDT and CDR2 YYEEEE. This CDR3 reads CASSPGRQGGLSTEAFF. CDR3 DNA sequence: TGTGCCAGCAGCCCGGGTCGACAGGGAGGCTTGAGTACTGAAGCTTTCTTT. Variable domain in full (rest from reference TRBV5-6 and TRBJ1-1): DAGVTQSPTHLIKTRGQQVTLRCSPKSGHDTVSWYQQALGQGPQFIFQYYEEEERQRGNFPDRFSGHQFPNYSSELNVNALLLGDSALYLCASSPGRQGGLSTEAFFGQGTRLTVV.

This chain links TRBV19 with TRBJ1-2; D is uncertain. Germline V lookup: CDR1 LNHDA, CDR2 SQIVND (reference sequence). The CDR3 is 16 residues long. Trimming took 6 bases from V and 5 from J, leaving 22 bases between them. The CDR3: CASRPFGQAVGYGYTF. CDR3 DNA sequence: TGTGCCAGTAGACCCTTCGGCCAGGCGGTGGGTTATGGCTACACCTTC. Full variable domain (missing parts from reference TRBV19 and TRBJ1-2): DGGITQSPKYLFRKEGQNVTLSCEQNLNHDAMYWYRQDPGQGLRLIYYSQIVNDFQKGDIAEGYSVSREKKESFPLTVTSAQKNPTAFYLCASRPFGQAVGYGYTFGSGTRLTVV.

CDR3: CASSPGGGAGNIQYF. CDR3 DNA sequence: TGTGCCAGCAGCCCCGGTGGGGGGGCTGGAAACATTCAGTACTTC. The J gene is TRBJ2-4, the V gene TRBV7-2; D might be TRBD2 (7 bases). This CDR3 has 15 residues. The V end was cut by 5 bases, the J end by 6 bases, with 17 bases between. Germline V CDR1 and CDR2: SGHTA, FQGNSA.

The chain recombines TRBV20-1 with TRBJ2-7; D is possibly TRBD2 (6 bases). In germline, CDR1 is DFQATT, CDR2 SNEGSKA (reference sequence). CDR3 size: 15 residues. V gave up 6 bases and J gave up 0 bases, with 18 bases separating them. As DNA, the CDR3 is TGCAGTGCCGTGCAAGCTAGCGCAAACTCCTACGAGCAGTACTTC. It yields the protein CSAVQASANSYEQYF.

This clonotype was observed once. This rearrangement joins TRBV9 to TRBJ2-7, with D possibly being TRBD1 (5 bases). Trimming took off 4 bases at V and 3 bases at J, with 14 bases between the two ends. CDR1 is SGDLS and CDR2 is YYNGEE in the germline V gene. This CDR3 contains 14 residues. The CDR3 nucleotides are TGTGCCAGCAGCCCTGACTGGACAAGCTACGAGCAGTACTTC. Translation: CASSPDWTSYEQYF.

CDR3 loop: CAISSMGTHTEAFF. The CDR3 DNA reads as TGTGCCATCAGCTCCATGGGCACACACACTGAAGCTTTCTTT. The rearrangement joins TRBV10-3 to TRBJ1-1; D remains ambiguous. Germline V CDR1 and CDR2: ENHRY, SYGVKD. The CDR3 loop spans 14 amino acids. The V end was cut by 6 bases, the J end by 3 bases, with 14 bases between.

The chain carries TRBV29-1 and TRBJ1-1; D unclear. The CDR3 runs to 13 residues. Trimming pared 1 base from V and 4 bases from J, leaving 10 bases between. From germline, CDR1 is SQVTM and CDR2 ANQGSEA. CDR3 DNA sequence: TGCAGCGTTGAAGGGGGAATCGGCACTGAAGCTTTCTTT. It codes for CSVEGGIGTEAFF.

The chain combines TRBV12-3 or TRBV12-4 with TRBJ1-1; D gene uncertain. The CDR3 is 17 amino acids. Trimming pared 1 base from V and 4 bases from J, leaving 19 bases between. As DNA, the CDR3 is TGTGCCAGCAGTTTAGGTCCCTTGTTGGGGAGATTCACTGAAGCTTTCTTT. Amino acids: CASSLGPLLGRFTEAFF.

V and J are TRBV20-1 and TRBJ1-1; D is unresolved. The CDR3 length is 12 residues. In germline, CDR1 is DFQATT, CDR2 SNEGSKA (reference sequence). Trimming stripped 6 bases from V and 1 base from J, with 9 bases between. The CDR3 reads CSAFPRNTEAFF. DNA for the CDR3: TGCAGTGCATTCCCTAGGAACACTGAAGCTTTCTTT.